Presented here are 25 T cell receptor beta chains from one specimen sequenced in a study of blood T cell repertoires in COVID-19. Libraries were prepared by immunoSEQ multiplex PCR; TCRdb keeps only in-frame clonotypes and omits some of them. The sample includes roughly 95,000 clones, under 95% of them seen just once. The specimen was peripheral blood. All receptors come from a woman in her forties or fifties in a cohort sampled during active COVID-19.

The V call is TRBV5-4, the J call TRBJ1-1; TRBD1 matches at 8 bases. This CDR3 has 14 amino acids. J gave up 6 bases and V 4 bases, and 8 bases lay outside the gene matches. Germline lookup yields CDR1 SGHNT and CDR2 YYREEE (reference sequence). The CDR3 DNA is TGTGCCAGCAGCACCAGGGGGCCTGGGGCTGAAGCTTTCTTT. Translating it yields CASSTRGPGAEAFF.

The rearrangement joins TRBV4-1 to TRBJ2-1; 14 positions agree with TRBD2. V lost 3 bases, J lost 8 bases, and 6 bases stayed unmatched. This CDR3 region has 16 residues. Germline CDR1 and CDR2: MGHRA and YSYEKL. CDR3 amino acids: CASSHPGTSGGYEQFF. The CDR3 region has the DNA TGCGCCAGCAGCCACCCCGGGACTAGCGGGGGTTATGAGCAGTTCTTC.

CDR3 DNA: TGTGCCAGCAGTTCAAAGCTCGTATACAGGGTCCCATTATCCGGGGAGCTGTTTTTT. As protein: CASSSKLVYRVPLSGELFF. This chain connects TRBV27 to TRBJ2-2, with a tentative D call TRBD1 (6 bases). The CDR3 has 19 residues. V shed 4 bases and J shed 6 bases, with 27 bases lying between them. Germline CDR1 is MNHEY and CDR2 is SMNVEV (reference sequence).

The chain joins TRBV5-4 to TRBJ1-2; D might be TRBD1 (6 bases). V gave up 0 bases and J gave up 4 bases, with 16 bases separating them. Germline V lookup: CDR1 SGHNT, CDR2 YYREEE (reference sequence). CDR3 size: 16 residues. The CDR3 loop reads CASSLGEQGFLYGYTF. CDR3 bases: TGTGCCAGCAGCTTGGGGGAACAGGGTTTTCTCTATGGCTACACCTTC.

CDR3 loop: CASSSPRRAKNIQYF. CDR3 sequence (DNA): TGTGCCAGCAGTTCACCTAGACGAGCCAAAAACATTCAGTACTTC. The chain employs TRBV28 and TRBJ2-4; D is undetermined. The germline V gene has CDR1 MDHEN and CDR2 SYDVKM. V was shortened by 4 bases and J by 0 bases, with 10 bases between the two germline ends. This CDR3 has 15 residues.

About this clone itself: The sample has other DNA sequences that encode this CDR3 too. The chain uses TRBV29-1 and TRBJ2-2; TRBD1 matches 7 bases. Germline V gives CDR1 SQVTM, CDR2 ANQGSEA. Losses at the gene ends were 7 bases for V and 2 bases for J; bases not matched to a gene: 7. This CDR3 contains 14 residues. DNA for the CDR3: TGCAGCGCCCGGGTAGGGGGCAACACCGGGGAGCTGTTTTTT. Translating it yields CSARVGGNTGELFF.

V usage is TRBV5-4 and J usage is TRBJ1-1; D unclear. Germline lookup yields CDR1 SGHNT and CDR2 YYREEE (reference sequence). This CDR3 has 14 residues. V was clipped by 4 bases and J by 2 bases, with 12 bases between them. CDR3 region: CASSLSGYNTEAFF. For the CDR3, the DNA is TGTGCCAGCAGCCTCTCGGGGTACAACACTGAAGCTTTCTTT. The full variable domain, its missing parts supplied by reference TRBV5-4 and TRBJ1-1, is ETGVTQSPTHLIKTRGQQVTLRCSSQSGHNTVSWYQQALGQGPQFIFQYYREEENGRGNFPPRFSGLQFPNYSSELNVNALELDDSALYLCASSLSGYNTEAFFGQGTRLTVV.

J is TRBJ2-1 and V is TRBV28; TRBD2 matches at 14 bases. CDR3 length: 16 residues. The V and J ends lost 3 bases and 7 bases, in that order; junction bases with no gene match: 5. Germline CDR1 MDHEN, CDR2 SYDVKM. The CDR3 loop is CASSFPGLAGGNEQFF. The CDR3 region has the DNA TGTGCCAGCAGTTTCCCCGGACTAGCGGGAGGTAATGAGCAGTTCTTC.

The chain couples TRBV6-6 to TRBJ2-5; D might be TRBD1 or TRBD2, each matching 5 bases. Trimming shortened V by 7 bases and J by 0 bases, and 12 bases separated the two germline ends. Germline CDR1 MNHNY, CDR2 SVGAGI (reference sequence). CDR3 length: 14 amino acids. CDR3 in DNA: TGTGCCAGCATTAGATCGGGGCACCAAGAGACCCAGTACTTC. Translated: CASIRSGHQETQYF.

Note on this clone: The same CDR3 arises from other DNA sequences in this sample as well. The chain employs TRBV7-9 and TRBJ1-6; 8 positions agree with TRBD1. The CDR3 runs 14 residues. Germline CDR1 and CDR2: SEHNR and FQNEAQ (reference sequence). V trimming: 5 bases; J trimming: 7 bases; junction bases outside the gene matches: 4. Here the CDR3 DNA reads TGTGCCAGCAGCCGAGACAGGGGAAATTCACCCCTCCACTTT. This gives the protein CASSRDRGNSPLHF.

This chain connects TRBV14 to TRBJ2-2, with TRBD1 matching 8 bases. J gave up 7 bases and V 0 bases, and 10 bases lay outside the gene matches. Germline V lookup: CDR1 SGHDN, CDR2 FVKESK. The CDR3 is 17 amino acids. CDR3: CASSQDFWQGAYGELFF. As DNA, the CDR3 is TGTGCCAGCAGCCAAGATTTCTGGCAGGGGGCGTACGGGGAGCTGTTTTTT.

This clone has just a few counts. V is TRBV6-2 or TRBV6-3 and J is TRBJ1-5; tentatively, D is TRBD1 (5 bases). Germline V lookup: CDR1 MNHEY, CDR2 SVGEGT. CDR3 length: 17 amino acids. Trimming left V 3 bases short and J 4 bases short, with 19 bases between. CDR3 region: CASSYIRAGRLNQPQHF. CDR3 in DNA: TGTGCCAGCAGTTATATAAGGGCGGGACGCCTAAATCAGCCCCAGCATTTT.

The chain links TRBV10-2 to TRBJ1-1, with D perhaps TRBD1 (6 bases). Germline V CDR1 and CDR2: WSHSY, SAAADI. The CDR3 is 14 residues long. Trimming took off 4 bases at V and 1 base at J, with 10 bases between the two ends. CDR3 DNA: TGCGCCAGCAGTGTGCAGGGGACGAACACTGAAGCTTTCTTT. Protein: CASSVQGTNTEAFF.

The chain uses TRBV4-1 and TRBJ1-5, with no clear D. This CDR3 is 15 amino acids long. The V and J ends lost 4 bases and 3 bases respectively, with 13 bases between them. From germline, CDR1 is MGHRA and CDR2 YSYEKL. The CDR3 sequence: CASSPRFQANQPQHF. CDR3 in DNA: TGCGCCAGCAGCCCCCGATTCCAGGCCAATCAGCCCCAGCATTTT.

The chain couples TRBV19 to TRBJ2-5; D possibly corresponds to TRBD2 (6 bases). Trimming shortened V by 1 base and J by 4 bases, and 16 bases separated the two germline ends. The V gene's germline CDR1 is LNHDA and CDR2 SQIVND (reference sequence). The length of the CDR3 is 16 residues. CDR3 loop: CASSIGRAKNRETQYF. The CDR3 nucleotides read TGTGCCAGTAGTATAGGGAGGGCCAAAAACCGAGAGACCCAGTACTTC.

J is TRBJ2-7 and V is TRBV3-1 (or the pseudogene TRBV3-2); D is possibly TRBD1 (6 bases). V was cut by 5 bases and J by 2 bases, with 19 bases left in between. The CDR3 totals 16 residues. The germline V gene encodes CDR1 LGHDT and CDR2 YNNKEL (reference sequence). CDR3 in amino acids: CASSTSSTGNPYEQYF. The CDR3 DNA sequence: TGTGCCAGCAGCACAAGCTCGACAGGAAACCCCTACGAGCAGTACTTC.

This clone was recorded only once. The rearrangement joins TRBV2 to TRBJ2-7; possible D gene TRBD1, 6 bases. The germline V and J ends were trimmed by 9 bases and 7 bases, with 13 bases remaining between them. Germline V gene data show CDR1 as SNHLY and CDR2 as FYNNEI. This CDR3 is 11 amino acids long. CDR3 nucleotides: TGTGCCAGTCTACAGGGTCGGGAGCAGTACTTC. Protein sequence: CASLQGREQYF.

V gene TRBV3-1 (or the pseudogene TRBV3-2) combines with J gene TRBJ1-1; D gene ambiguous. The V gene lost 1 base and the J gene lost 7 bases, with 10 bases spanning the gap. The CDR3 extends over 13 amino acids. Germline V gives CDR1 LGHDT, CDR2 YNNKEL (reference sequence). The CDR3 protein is CASSQVLGGEAFF. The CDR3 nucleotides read TGTGCCAGCAGCCAAGTTCTGGGAGGTGAAGCTTTCTTT.

CDR3 protein: CASSLWGESSEAFF. CDR3 DNA sequence: TGTGCCAGCAGCTTGTGGGGCGAGTCCAGCGAAGCTTTCTTT. The V call is TRBV5-6, the J call TRBJ1-1, with D possibly matching TRBD1 (5 bases). The ends were cut back, 1 base at V and 8 bases at J, with 15 bases in the middle. The CDR3 loop spans 14 amino acids. Germline V lookup: CDR1 SGHDT, CDR2 YYEEEE.

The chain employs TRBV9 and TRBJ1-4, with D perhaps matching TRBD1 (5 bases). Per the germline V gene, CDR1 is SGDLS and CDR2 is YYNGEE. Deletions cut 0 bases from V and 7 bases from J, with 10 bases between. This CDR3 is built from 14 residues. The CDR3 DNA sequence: TGTGCCAGCAGCGTAGGGCAGGGCAGTGAAAAACTGTTTTTT. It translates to CASSVGQGSEKLFF.

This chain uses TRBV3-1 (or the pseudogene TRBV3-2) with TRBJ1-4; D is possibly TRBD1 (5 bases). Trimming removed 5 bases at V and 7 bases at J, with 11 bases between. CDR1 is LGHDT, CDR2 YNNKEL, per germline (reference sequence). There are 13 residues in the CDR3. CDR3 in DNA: TGTGCCAGCAGCGTCCAGGGTACTGAAAAACTGTTTTTT. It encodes CASSVQGTEKLFF.

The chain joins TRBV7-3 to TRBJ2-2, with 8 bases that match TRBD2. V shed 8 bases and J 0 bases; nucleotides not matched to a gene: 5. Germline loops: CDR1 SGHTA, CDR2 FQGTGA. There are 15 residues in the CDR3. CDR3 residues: CASRAGAANTGELFF. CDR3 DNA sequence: TGTGCCAGCCGAGCGGGGGCCGCGAACACCGGGGAGCTGTTTTTT.

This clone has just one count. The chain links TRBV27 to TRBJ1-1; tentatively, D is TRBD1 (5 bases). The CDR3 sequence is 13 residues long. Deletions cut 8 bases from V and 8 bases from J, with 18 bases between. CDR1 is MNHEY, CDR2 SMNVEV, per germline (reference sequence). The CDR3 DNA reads TGTGCCAGCCATAAAGACACCCGGGGGGAAGCTTTCTTT. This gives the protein CASHKDTRGEAFF.

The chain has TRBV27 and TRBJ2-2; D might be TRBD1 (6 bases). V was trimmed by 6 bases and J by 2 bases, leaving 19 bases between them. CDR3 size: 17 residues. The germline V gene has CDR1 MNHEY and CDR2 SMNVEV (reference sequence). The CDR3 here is CASRVSYRDKNTGELFF. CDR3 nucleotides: TGTGCCAGCAGAGTATCCTACCGGGACAAAAACACCGGGGAGCTGTTTTTT.

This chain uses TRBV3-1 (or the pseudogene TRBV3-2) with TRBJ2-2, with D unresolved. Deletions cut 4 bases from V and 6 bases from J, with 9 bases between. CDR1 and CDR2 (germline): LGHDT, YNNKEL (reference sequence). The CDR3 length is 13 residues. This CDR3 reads CASSPVPPGELFF. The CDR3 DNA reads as TGTGCCAGCAGCCCCGTCCCCCCCGGGGAGCTGTTTTTT.